A single sample gave rise to the 30 T cell receptor beta chains below, sequenced in a study of shared T cell receptors in the human thymus (dated by TCRdb to 2020 to 2023). Receptor libraries were prepared by the immunoSEQ multiplex PCR assay. The table comes from immuneACCESS by way of TCRdb, which keeps in-frame sequences with V and J called. Part of the clones is missing from these tables; in studies checked, under half for an unresolved V gene and the rest for unknown reasons. Present in this sample are 600,000 to 900,000 clones, 70% to 90% of which were seen just once. Together, the top ten hold approximately 0.01% of the sample. These records were also assigned to another study, of human thymus T cells.

The specimen was thymocytes. The receptors originated from a girl under three years old with a congenital heart defect. Donor details come from another sample of the same person, matched by shared clones.

This clone is a singleton in its sample. The chain employs TRBV6-5 and TRBJ1-1, with TRBD1 matching 8 bases. The germline V gene encodes CDR1 MNHEY and CDR2 SVGAGI. Trimming took 6 bases from V and 5 from J; bases not matched to a gene: 5. This CDR3 has 13 residues. The CDR3 coding sequence is TGTGCCAGCAGCTCAGGGGGCATGACTGAAGCTTTCTTT. As protein: CASSSGGMTEAFF.

The chain recombines TRBV4-1 with TRBJ2-7; TRBD1 agrees at 10 bases. The CDR3 consists of 15 residues. V dropped 4 bases and J dropped 3; count of bases not matched to a gene: 6. Germline V gene sequence: CDR1 MGHRA, CDR2 YSYEKL. The CDR3 sequence is CASSRGTGALYEQYF. In nucleotides, the CDR3 is TGCGCCAGCAGCCGAGGGACAGGGGCCCTCTACGAGCAGTACTTC.

This clone showed up just a few times. This sequence joins TRBV10-3 and TRBJ1-2; tentative D call: TRBD1 (5 bases). Germline V gives CDR1 ENHRY, CDR2 SYGVKD. The CDR3 totals 14 residues. The V gene lost 0 bases and the J gene lost 5 bases, with 10 bases spanning the gap. CDR3 region: CAISESGGGYGYTF. CDR3 in DNA: TGTGCCATCAGTGAGTCTGGGGGGGGGTATGGCTACACCTTC.

The rearrangement uses TRBV2 and TRBJ1-5; weak D call: TRBD1 (6 bases). Trimming shortened V by 5 bases and J by 3 bases, and 26 bases separated the two germline ends. The CDR3 spans 19 residues. Looked up from germline, CDR1 is SNHLY and CDR2 is FYNNEI. CDR3 protein: CASSPRTIRGRNYNQPQHF. In DNA form, the CDR3 reads TGTGCCAGCAGTCCTCGGACCATCAGGGGTCGAAATTACAATCAGCCCCAGCATTTT.

The rearrangement links TRBV2 to TRBJ1-5; 11 nucleotides agree with TRBD1. The CDR3 totals 16 residues. V lost 7 bases and J lost 6; bases outside the gene matches: 11. The germline gives CDR1 SNHLY, CDR2 FYNNEI. The CDR3 nucleotides read TGTGCCAGCACTCCCGGACAGGGGGCTATCGGTCAGCCCCAGCATTTT. This encodes CASTPGQGAIGQPQHF.

The V gene is TRBV28, the J gene TRBJ1-1; D unclear. Trimming stripped 5 bases from V and 0 bases from J, with 13 bases between. This CDR3 comprises 15 residues. Germline CDR1 is MDHEN and CDR2 is SYDVKM. CDR3 protein: CASSLGGTMNTEAFF. The DNA of the CDR3 is TGTGCCAGCAGTCTAGGAGGCACCATGAACACTGAAGCTTTCTTT.

This chain connects TRBV5-1 to TRBJ2-7; 16 positions match TRBD2. The V gene end was trimmed by 7 bases and the J gene end by 2 bases; junction bases not matched to a gene: 12. The germline CDR1 and CDR2 sequences are SGHRS and YFSETQ. The CDR3 is 18 amino acids. CDR3 in amino acids: CASGRPGTSGGVTYEQYF. CDR3 in DNA: TGCGCCAGCGGTCGCCCCGGGACTAGCGGGGGGGTCACCTACGAGCAGTACTTC.

Here the CDR3 DNA reads TGTGCCAGCAGTCACGGACAGGGGGATCATCAGCCCCAGCATTTT. Translating gives CASSHGQGDHQPQHF. The chain couples TRBV28 to TRBJ1-5; TRBD1 aligns across 10 bases. With V trimmed by 5 bases and J by 5 bases, 6 bases remained unmatched. In germline, CDR1 is MDHEN, CDR2 SYDVKM. The CDR3 totals 15 residues.

V is TRBV10-2 and J is TRBJ1-2; 7 nucleotides line up with TRBD1. CDR1 and CDR2 from the germline V gene are WSHSY and SAAADI. The CDR3 length is 15 residues. J gave up 5 bases and V 2 bases, and 8 bases lay outside the gene matches. CDR3 region: CASSEGIGGAYGYTF. Here the CDR3 DNA reads TGCGCCAGCAGTGAGGGGATAGGGGGCGCGTATGGCTACACCTTC.

The chain recombines TRBV7-9 with TRBJ2-7, with a possible D match to TRBD2 (6 bases). Germline CDR1 is SEHNR and CDR2 is FQNEAQ (reference sequence). V lost 1 base and J 7 bases, leaving 8 bases between the germline ends. CDR3 length equals 12 residues. The CDR3 DNA is TGTGCCAGCAGCTTAGTGGCGGGGGAGCAGTACTTC. Translation gives CASSLVAGEQYF.

This chain connects TRBV5-6 to TRBJ2-1, with TRBD1 identical over 7 bases. This CDR3 comprises 17 residues. Germline V gene lookup returns CDR1 SGHDT and CDR2 YYEEEE. The J segment lost 3 bases and the V segment lost 0 bases, leaving 9 bases of the junction unmatched. For the CDR3, the DNA is TGTGCCAGCAGCTTGGGTTTTAGGGACAGCCACTACAATGAGCAGTTCTTC. It translates to CASSLGFRDSHYNEQFF.

V is TRBV7-7 and J is TRBJ2-1; TRBD2 aligns across 15 bases. J lost 7 bases, V lost 3 bases, and 16 bases had no gene match. This CDR3 contains 20 residues. CDR1 is SSHAT and CDR2 is FNYEAQ in the germline V gene (reference sequence). CDR3 nucleotide sequence: TGTGCCAGCAGCTTCAAACGACCTAACGGGACTAGCGGGGGGAGAAATGAGCAGTTCTTC. It codes for CASSFKRPNGTSGGRNEQFF.

V is TRBV10-3 and J is TRBJ1-1; 8 bases fit TRBD1. Germline values: CDR1 ENHRY, CDR2 SYGVKD. After removal of 6 bases from V and 1 base from J, the junction contained 10 bases not matched to a gene. The CDR3 covers 16 residues. The CDR3 nucleotides read TGTGCCATCAGAAGACAGGGGCGGGTAAAGAACACTGAAGCTTTCTTT. Protein product: CAIRRQGRVKNTEAFF.

This chain uses TRBV4-2 with TRBJ1-1; TRBD1 matches 8 bases. Looked up from germline, CDR1 is LGHNA and CDR2 is YNFKEQ. The J segment lost 1 base and the V segment lost 0 bases, leaving 10 bases of the junction unmatched. This CDR3 has 18 residues. The DNA for the CDR3 is TGTGCCAGCAGCCAAGAGTTGGGCAGGGGGCCCGAGAACACTGAAGCTTTCTTT. The encoded protein is CASSQELGRGPENTEAFF.

This clone appeared once. The genes are TRBV7-9 and TRBJ1-6; D is ambiguous. The length of the CDR3 is 13 residues. The V gene lost 1 base and the J gene lost 10 bases, with 8 bases spanning the gap. Germline V gene lookup returns CDR1 SEHNR and CDR2 FQNEAQ (reference sequence). This CDR3 reads CASSLVPVSPLHF. DNA of the CDR3: TGTGCCAGCAGCTTAGTTCCAGTCTCACCCCTCCACTTT.

The rearrangement links TRBV6-5 to TRBJ1-1; D is unclear. Germline V CDR1 and CDR2: MNHEY, SVGAGI. The CDR3 sequence is 14 residues long. Trimming pared 2 bases from V and 3 bases from J, leaving 10 bases between. The DNA of the CDR3 is TGTGCCAGCAGTTACATCGGTGAATACACTGAAGCTTTCTTT. The encoded protein is CASSYIGEYTEAFF.

The chain uses TRBV20-1 and TRBJ1-2; no clear D gene. CDR3 size: 10 residues. V was shortened by 1 base and J by 7 bases, with 4 bases between the two germline ends. Germline-derived CDR1 and CDR2 are DFQATT and SNEGSKA (reference sequence). CDR3 loop: CSARVVGYTF. CDR3 nucleotides: TGCAGTGCTAGAGTAGTTGGCTACACCTTC.

The chain is built from TRBV7-9 and TRBJ2-1; a weak D match, TRBD2 (6 bases). The CDR3 contains 18 residues. With 5 bases removed from V and 9 bases from J, the gap between germline ends came to 29 bases. Germline assignment: CDR1 SEHNR and CDR2 FQNEAQ (reference sequence). Written as DNA, the CDR3 is TGTGCCAGCAGCCCGGGGGTATCGCTAGGCCCTCCGCCGGGTGAGCAGTTCTTC. It encodes CASSPGVSLGPPPGEQFF. Looking up the rest from reference TRBV7-9 and TRBJ2-1 gives the full variable domain: DTGVSQNPRHKITKRGQNVTFRCDPISEHNRLYWYRQTLGQGPEFLTYFQNEAQLEKSRLLSDRFSAERPKGSFSTLEIQRTEQGDSAMYLCASSPGVSLGPPPGEQFFGPGTRLTVL.

This sequence joins TRBV6-5 and TRBJ1-5, with D perhaps TRBD1 (5 bases). V shed 8 bases and J shed 5 bases, with 13 bases lying between them. The CDR3 has 13 residues. The germline V gene has CDR1 MNHEY and CDR2 SVGAGI. The chain's CDR3 is CASGTGGHQPQHF. CDR3 coding DNA: TGTGCCAGCGGTACGGGGGGTCATCAGCCCCAGCATTTT.

V gene TRBV19 combines with J gene TRBJ2-1; 9 positions agree with TRBD2. CDR3 length: 17 residues. Germline loops: CDR1 LNHDA, CDR2 SQIVND (reference sequence). Losses at the gene ends were 7 bases for V and 6 bases for J; bases not matched to a gene: 16. In DNA, the CDR3 is TGTGCCAGTAAGGACTATGTCGGGCGGGGGGGCCTCAATGAGCAGTTCTTC. Translated, it gives CASKDYVGRGGLNEQFF.

The chain has TRBV15 and TRBJ1-3, with D hard to call. CDR3 length: 15 residues. Trimming removed 3 bases at V and 1 base at J, with 10 bases between. In germline, CDR1 is LNHNV, CDR2 YYDKDF (reference sequence). This chain's CDR3 is CATSSTSRSGNTIYF. The CDR3 coding sequence is TGTGCCACCAGCAGTACGTCCAGGTCTGGAAACACCATATATTTT.

V gene TRBV5-6 combines with J gene TRBJ2-2, with 12 positions matching TRBD2. The CDR3 is made up of 17 amino acids. The germline V gene has CDR1 SGHDT and CDR2 YYEEEE. With V trimmed by 0 bases and J by 4 bases, 4 bases remained unmatched. The CDR3 here is CASSLVLAGGPTGELFF. The DNA for the CDR3 is TGTGCCAGCAGCTTGGTTCTAGCGGGGGGGCCCACCGGGGAGCTGTTTTTT.

This chain uses TRBV27 with TRBJ2-1; 10 bases line up with TRBD1. Trimming took 8 bases from V and 6 from J; bases not matched to a gene: 10. The CDR3 loop spans 15 amino acids. Germline V CDR1 and CDR2: MNHEY, SMNVEV (reference sequence). In DNA, the CDR3 is TGTGCCAGCGGAACCCGGGACAGGGGCATCAATGAGCAGTTCTTC. This sequence encodes CASGTRDRGINEQFF.

This sequence joins TRBV27 and TRBJ1-4; TRBD1 agrees at 7 bases. The junction had 3 bases not matched to a gene; V was cut back by 3 bases and J by 5 bases. Germline CDR1 is MNHEY and CDR2 is SMNVEV (reference sequence). This CDR3 spans 14 amino acids. CDR3 bases: TGTGCCAGCAGTTTGGACAGGAGGAATGAAAAACTGTTTTTT. It specifies CASSLDRRNEKLFF.

V and J are TRBV4-2 and TRBJ1-2; perhaps TRBD1 as D (5 bases). Germline loops: CDR1 LGHNA, CDR2 YNFKEQ. The CDR3 is 15 residues long. V lost 6 bases and J 0 bases, leaving 14 bases between the germline ends. Written as DNA, the CDR3 is TGTGCCAGCAGTAAAGCCCACAGGTCTAACTATGGCTACACCTTC. Its translation: CASSKAHRSNYGYTF.

J is TRBJ2-7 and V is TRBV2; TRBD1 matches at 10 bases. The trim removed 6 bases at V and 0 bases at J, leaving 5 bases unmatched. Germline loops: CDR1 SNHLY, CDR2 FYNNEI. The CDR3 sequence is 15 residues long. CDR3 sequence reads: CASRLGDRGSYEQYF. The CDR3 nucleotides are TGTGCCAGCAGACTGGGGGACAGGGGCTCCTACGAGCAGTACTTC.

This chain connects TRBV11-2 to TRBJ1-2; tentative D call: TRBD1 (6 bases). Per the germline V gene, CDR1 is SGHAT and CDR2 is FQNNGV. V dropped 5 bases and J dropped 4 bases, with 11 bases sitting between them. CDR3 length: 13 amino acids. The CDR3 region is CASSPTGSYGYTF. The CDR3 bases are TGTGCCAGCAGCCCGACAGGATCCTATGGCTACACCTTC.

V and J are TRBV18 and TRBJ1-1; weak D call: TRBD1 (6 bases). Germline V lookup: CDR1 KGHSH, CDR2 LQKENI. V shed 1 base and J shed 5 bases, with 14 bases lying between them. This CDR3 spans 15 amino acids. CDR3 in DNA: TGTGCCAGCTCACCACTCCAAACAGGGATTACTGAAGCTTTCTTT. Amino acid sequence: CASSPLQTGITEAFF.

The V and J genes are TRBV10-2 and TRBJ1-1; possible D gene TRBD1, 5 bases. V was shortened by 0 bases and J by 0 bases, with 14 bases between the two germline ends. The CDR3 loop spans 17 amino acids. Germline V gene data show CDR1 as WSHSY and CDR2 as SAAADI. Here the CDR3 reads CASSESQGARMNTEAFF. The CDR3 nucleotides read TGCGCCAGCAGTGAGTCTCAAGGGGCTAGAATGAACACTGAAGCTTTCTTT.

The V gene is TRBV5-1, the J gene TRBJ2-5; tentatively, D is TRBD2 (6 bases). Trimming removed 5 bases from V and 5 bases from J, with 19 bases in between. Germline V gene sequence: CDR1 SGHRS, CDR2 YFSETQ. CDR3 length: 15 amino acids. Here the CDR3 reads CASRYSGGIGETQYF. CDR3 DNA sequence: TGCGCCAGCAGGTATTCCGGCGGGATAGGGGAGACCCAGTACTTC.